The rows below give T cell receptor beta chains drawn from one sample of a study of PD-1 blockade in classical Hodgkin lymphoma. Measured with immunoSEQ multiplex PCR; TCRdb has only the in-frame clones, and not every one. The data contain about 94,000 clones, about 88% of them singletons. Sequencing used peripheral blood mononuclear cells (PBMCs), obtained before the second cycle of nivolumab. Receptors originate from a human donor with classical Hodgkin lymphoma. CDR3s include the opening cysteine and the closing phenylalanine or tryptophan. The D gene is left open where the match is weak. Only some rows state a clone size, as once, few, many or a class for expanded clones.

NA | TRBD1 | 16 | TRBJ1-6 | TRBV13 | CASSLRTGGDNSPLHF | TGTGCCAGCAGCTTGAGGACAGGGGGTGATAATTCACCCCTCCACTTT
NA | NA | 15 | TRBJ2-2 | TRBV28 | CASRPFWKHTGELFF | TGTGCCAGCAGGCCGTTCTGGAAGCACACCGGGGAGCTGTTTTTT
NA | NA | 15 | TRBJ1-1 | TRBV11-2 | CASSEGQFMGTEAFF | TGTGCCAGCAGCGAAGGACAGTTTATGGGCACTGAAGCTTTCTTT
NA | NA | 15 | TRBJ2-3 | TRBV14 | CASSKEHQRTDTQYF | TGTGCCAGCAGCAAAGAGCACCAACGCACAGATACGCAGTATTTT
NA | TRBD1 | 15 | TRBJ2-7 | TRBV28 | CASSRTGTGVYEQYF | TGTGCCAGCAGTCGCACCGGGACAGGGGTCTACGAGCAGTACTTC
NA | TRBD2 | 14 | TRBJ2-7 | TRBV11-2 | CASSSAGKGYEQYF | TGTGCCAGCAGCTCAGCGGGGAAGGGTTACGAGCAGTACTTC
NA | NA | 14 | TRBJ2-1 | TRBV11-3 | CASSPDGTYNEQFF | TGTGCCAGCAGCCCCGACGGGACCTACAATGAGCAGTTCTTC
NA | NA | 14 | TRBJ2-7 | TRBV10-3 | CAISEGQRGYEQYF | TGTGCCATCAGTGAGGGACAGAGAGGCTACGAGCAGTACTTC
NA | NA | 13 | TRBJ1-1 | TRBV28 | CASSPPVGWGAFF | TGTGCCAGCAGTCCCCCCGTCGGATGGGGAGCTTTCTTT
NA | NA | 15 | TRBJ2-7 | TRBV27 | CASSLDSDISYEQYF | TGTGCCAGCAGCTTGGACAGCGACATCTCCTACGAGCAGTACTTC
NA | NA | 14 | TRBJ2-7 | TRBV10-1 | CASSAGGNVHEQYF | TGCGCCAGCAGTGCAGGGGGGAATGTGCACGAGCAGTACTTC
few | NA | 14 | TRBJ1-5 | TRBV28 | CASSGHGGNQPQHF | TGTGCCAGCTCGGGGCACGGGGGAAATCAGCCCCAGCATTTT
NA | TRBD1 | 17 | TRBJ1-4 | TRBV28 | CASSTPGQGTTNEKLFF | TGTGCCAGCAGTACTCCGGGACAGGGGACAACTAATGAAAAACTGTTTTTT
NA | TRBD2 | 15 | TRBJ2-4 | TRBV5-1 | CASSQMGRAENIQYF | TGCGCCAGCAGCCAGATGGGGAGGGCCGAAAACATTCAGTACTTC
NA | NA | 13 | TRBJ2-2 | TRBV5-1 | CASSAGNTGELFF | TGCGCCAGCAGCGCGGGGAACACCGGGGAGCTGTTTTTT